The clone carrying this TCR beta chain was seen once. Its antigen remains unknown. This record belongs to a study of cytomegalovirus exposure and HLA in healthy donors. For the study at large: The same platform was used for the approximately 110 validation repertoires and the 650 to 800 first-cohort repertoires, a later analysis reported.

V was trimmed by 2 bases and J by 4 bases, leaving 23 bases between them. Germline CDR1 MDHEN, CDR2 SYDVKM. This CDR3 has 18 amino acids. Some clones are missing from TCRdb's copy, which holds only in-frame ones; the method was immunoSEQ multiplex PCR. The sample lists 90,000 or so clones; approximately 96% were seen once. Whole-study results and caveats: Rarity characterized most TCR sequences, yet some public TCRs appeared in many donors. Reported results showed that the classifier diagnosed cytomegalovirus status with high specificity and sensitivity. In the roughly 120 validation repertoires, a later analysis found that first-cohort TCR clusters tended to co-occur.

This sequence joins TRBV28 and TRBJ1-1, with D perhaps matching TRBD1 (6 bases). The source of this sequence is a man younger than 30 in good health and CMV-seronegative. Sequencing was done on a sample of PBMCs. The DNA of the CDR3 is TGTGCCAGCAGTTTAGGTGGGGGCTGGGGTGGATTCCCCACTGAAGCTTTCTTT. Its protein product is CASSLGGGWGGFPTEAFF.